This T cell receptor (beta chain) was documented in a study of human T cells and chemical hapten exposure. Overall study findings and caveats: High-frequency TCRs, those above 1 in 1000, stayed the same after DPC sensitization.

At least ten counts were recorded for this clonotype. Its cognate antigen is unknown. V was cut by 3 bases and J by 1 base, with 12 bases left in between. This CDR3 has 15 residues. Germline lookup yields CDR1 DFQATT and CDR2 SNEGSKA (reference sequence). Whole blood that had not been fractionated was the source of extracted total RNA. The study's library attached unique molecular identifiers to single cDNA molecules. Per the study methods: Samples contained a median of 95,638 TCRs, with a range of 23,224 to 690,600. Each CDR3 protein gets one entry after TCRdb re-called the 5' RACE reads with MiXCR. The V and J calls reflect TCRdb's pipeline rather than the authors' work. Altogether approximately 140,000 distinct CDR3 sequences are present, over 3.5% being singletons, with the ten largest covering roughly 1.4%.

The gene calls are TRBV20-1 and TRBJ1-4; weak D call: TRBD1 (6 bases). The sequence was collected from a female donor in good health. The CDR3 region is CSASGGGLTNEKLFF. DNA for the CDR3: TGCAGTGCTAGTGGCGGGGGGCTAACTAATGAAAAACTGTTTTTT.